The 31 T cell receptor beta chains given below trace back to one sample, sequenced in a study of blood T cell repertoires in COVID-19. Clones were sequenced by immunoSEQ multiplex PCR, and TCRdb holds only the in-frame ones, with some missing. The sample consists of 100,000 or so clones, 85% to 95% of them appearing once. Sequencing was performed on peripheral blood. Receptors were obtained from a human donor with active COVID-19. The donor label of this sample is uncertain.

This sequence joins TRBV5-1 and TRBJ2-2; TRBD2 agrees at 11 bases. This CDR3 spans 16 amino acids. V lost 6 bases, J lost 3 bases, and 7 bases stayed unmatched. The germline V gene has CDR1 SGHRS and CDR2 YFSETQ. CDR3 sequence: CASTVAGGPDTGELFF. CDR3 in DNA: TGCGCCAGCACCGTAGCGGGGGGGCCGGACACCGGGGAGCTGTTTTTT.

The chain recombines TRBV27 with TRBJ1-1; 7 bases line up with TRBD1. The CDR3 extends over 15 amino acids. CDR1 is MNHEY, CDR2 SMNVEV, per germline (reference sequence). Trimming removed 7 bases from V and 3 bases from J; junction bases left unmatched: 11. DNA for the CDR3: TGTGCCAGCACCGGTGGTCCCAGGGGGGACACTGAAGCTTTCTTT. This sequence encodes CASTGGPRGDTEAFF.

V and J are TRBV24-1 and TRBJ2-2, with D uncertain. With 7 bases removed from V and 8 bases from J, the gap between germline ends came to 13 bases. CDR3 length: 13 amino acids. Looked up from germline, CDR1 is KGHDR and CDR2 is SFDVKD. The CDR3 sequence: CATSLVSEGELFF. CDR3 in DNA: TGTGCCACCAGCCTTGTTTCGGAGGGGGAGCTGTTTTTT.

The chain employs TRBV4-2 and TRBJ2-2, with TRBD2 matching 16 bases. V lost 3 bases to trimming and J lost 4 bases; unmatched junction nucleotides: 8. Germline CDR1 reads LGHNA; CDR2 reads YNFKEQ. The CDR3 loop spans 19 amino acids. CDR3 in DNA: TGTGCCAGCAGCCATGGGACTAGCGGGGGGGCGAAGGTCACCGGGGAGCTGTTTTTT. Translated, it gives CASSHGTSGGAKVTGELFF.

The chain joins TRBV7-3 to TRBJ2-3, with TRBD2 matching over 14 bases. The CDR3 has 17 residues. CDR1 is SGHTA, CDR2 FQGTGA, per germline. The ends lost 5 bases at V and 6 bases at J; junction bases unmatched: 10. In DNA, the CDR3 is TGTGCCAGCAGCCCGAGACGACTAGCGGGGGGGTCCGATACGCAGTATTTT. Protein: CASSPRRLAGGSDTQYF. Based on the CDR3 plus reference TRBV7-3 and TRBJ2-3, the full variable domain is GAGVSQTPSNKVTEKGKYVELRCDPISGHTALYWYRQSLGQGPEFLIYFQGTGAADDSGLPNDRFFAVRPEGSVSTLKIQRTERGDSAVYLCASSPRRLAGGSDTQYFGPGTRLTVL.

The chain joins TRBV10-3 to TRBJ2-3; no clear D gene. Germline lookup yields CDR1 ENHRY and CDR2 SYGVKD. This CDR3 region has 12 residues. V gave up 10 bases and J gave up 2 bases, with 10 bases separating them. The CDR3: CATGLNTDTQYF. Written as DNA, the CDR3 is TGTGCCACGGGTCTAAACACAGATACGCAGTATTTT.

The V call is TRBV28, the J call TRBJ1-5, with 9 bases matching TRBD1. With 5 bases clipped from V and 1 base from J, the junction kept 9 bases outside the gene matches. This CDR3 comprises 17 residues. Germline-derived CDR1 and CDR2 are MDHEN and SYDVKM. CDR3 protein: CASSPIQGATSNQPQHF. The CDR3, as DNA: TGTGCCAGCAGTCCGATACAGGGGGCGACGAGCAATCAGCCCCAGCATTTT.

This chain uses TRBV7-6 with TRBJ1-1, with 9 bases fitting TRBD1. Trimming took 6 bases from V and 11 from J; bases not matched to a gene: 19. Germline V lookup: CDR1 SGHVS, CDR2 FNYEAQ. The CDR3 is made up of 16 amino acids. For the CDR3, the DNA is TGTGCCAGCAGTTCACAGGGGGCCCCCTTCGAGGTGCGGGCTTTCTTT. It is translated as CASSSQGAPFEVRAFF.

The rearrangement links TRBV11-3 to TRBJ1-1, with no clear D. V shed 3 bases and J shed 4 bases, with 9 bases lying between them. CDR1 SGHNT and CDR2 YENEEA come from the germline V gene. CDR3 length equals 13 residues. CDR3 loop: CASSLEPSTEAFF. CDR3 coding DNA: TGTGCCAGCAGCTTGGAGCCTTCCACTGAAGCTTTCTTT.

The chain joins TRBV19 to TRBJ1-4; 10 nucleotides match TRBD1. CDR3 size: 15 residues. The V gene's germline CDR1 is LNHDA and CDR2 SQIVND (reference sequence). V shed 6 bases, J shed 8 bases, and the junction held 9 bases outside the gene matches. The CDR3 reads CASRFGQGVFEKLFF. The DNA of the CDR3 is TGTGCCAGTAGATTCGGACAGGGGGTTTTCGAAAAACTGTTTTTT.

The V gene is TRBV5-1, the J gene TRBJ2-5; weak D call: TRBD2 (5 bases). The CDR3 length is 13 residues. V lost 2 bases, J lost 4 bases, and 9 bases lay in between. Germline V lookup: CDR1 SGHRS, CDR2 YFSETQ. The CDR3: CASSFPGGETQYF. DNA for the CDR3: TGCGCCAGCAGCTTTCCAGGAGGAGAGACCCAGTACTTC.

The chain is built from TRBV28 and TRBJ2-1; 8 bases agree with TRBD1. Germline V CDR1 and CDR2: MDHEN, SYDVKM. The CDR3 has 14 amino acids. J lost 7 bases, V lost 6 bases, and 8 bases had no gene match. CDR3 bases: TGTGCCAGCAGGGGGGGACAGGAGGAAAATGAGCAGTTCTTC. It specifies CASRGGQEENEQFF.

This sequence joins TRBV9 and TRBJ1-2; 9 bases match TRBD1. V gave up 3 bases and J gave up 4 bases; unmatched junction bases: 7. CDR3 size: 15 residues. Germline CDR1 SGDLS, CDR2 YYNGEE. CDR3 in amino acids: CASSAVGTGLYGYTF. In DNA, the CDR3 is TGTGCCAGCAGCGCTGTGGGGACAGGGCTCTATGGCTACACCTTC. The full variable domain, its missing parts supplied by reference TRBV9 and TRBJ1-2, is DSGVTQTPKHLITATGQRVTLRCSPRSGDLSVYWYQQSLDQGLQFLIQYYNGEERAKGNILERFSAQQFPDLHSELNLSSLELGDSALYFCASSAVGTGLYGYTFGSGTRLTVV.

The V and J genes are TRBV2 and TRBJ2-5; 7 positions match TRBD2. This CDR3 is 16 amino acids long. From germline, CDR1 is SNHLY and CDR2 FYNNEI. The V gene end was trimmed by 5 bases and the J gene end by 2 bases; junction bases not matched to a gene: 11. DNA for the CDR3: TGTGCCAGCAGTAGGGGTCTAGCGGCATTACAAGAGACCCAGTACTTC. It translates to CASSRGLAALQETQYF. The variable domain in full, completed from reference TRBV2 and TRBJ2-5, reads EPEVTQTPSHQVTQMGQEVILRCVPISNHLYFYWYRQILGQKVEFLVSFYNNEISEKSEIFDDQFSVERPDGSNFTLKIRSTKLEDSAMYFCASSRGLAALQETQYFGPGTRLLVL.

The chain uses TRBV5-1 and TRBJ2-1; TRBD1 might be the D (5 bases). This CDR3 spans 15 amino acids. Trimming removed 4 bases from V and 4 bases from J, with 15 bases in between. CDR1 and CDR2 from the germline V gene are SGHRS and YFSETQ. The CDR3, as DNA: TGCGCCAGCAGCGCTGGGGCCATGAGGTACAATGAGCAGTTCTTC. This gives the protein CASSAGAMRYNEQFF.

This chain links TRBV7-9 with TRBJ1-2, with TRBD1 matching over 9 bases. Unmatched junction bases numbered 2, after V lost 2 bases and J lost 7 bases. Germline V lookup: CDR1 SEHNR, CDR2 FQNEAQ (reference sequence). The CDR3 is 13 amino acids. In nucleotides, the CDR3 is TGTGCCAGCAGCTTAACAGGGGGCGGTGGCTACACCTTC. This gives the protein CASSLTGGGGYTF.

Only one count was recorded for this clone. The rearrangement joins TRBV24-1 to TRBJ2-1, with 14 positions matching TRBD2. The V segment lost 3 bases and the J segment 9 bases; nucleotides outside the gene matches: 12. Per the germline V gene, CDR1 is KGHDR and CDR2 is SFDVKD. This CDR3 region has 18 residues. The chain's CDR3 is CATSDAPGLAGALGEQFF. The CDR3 DNA is TGTGCCACCAGTGATGCTCCGGGACTAGCGGGGGCCTTGGGTGAGCAGTTCTTC.

The V and J genes are TRBV6-2 or TRBV6-3 and TRBJ1-5, with a tentative D call TRBD1 (6 bases). The CDR3 sequence is 15 residues long. V lost 2 bases and J lost 4, with 12 bases in between. CDR1 and CDR2 from the germline V gene are MNHEY and SVGEGT. The CDR3 spells CASSYGSGENQPQHF. Written as DNA, the CDR3 is TGTGCCAGCAGTTACGGATCAGGGGAAAATCAGCCCCAGCATTTT.

The gene calls are TRBV29-1 and TRBJ2-7, with TRBD1 matching 9 bases. The germline V gene has CDR1 SQVTM and CDR2 ANQGSEA. Germline trimming cut 4 bases from V and 7 bases from J; bases unmatched to any gene: 8. This CDR3 has 13 amino acids. CDR3 residues: CSVAGQGPHEQYF. The CDR3 DNA reads as TGCAGCGTTGCGGGACAGGGACCGCATGAGCAGTACTTC.

This clone came up a few times. The rearrangement joins TRBV7-2 to TRBJ2-2, with D perhaps TRBD2 (6 bases). The V end was cut by 1 base, the J end by 7 bases, with 16 bases between. Germline V gives CDR1 SGHTA, CDR2 FQGNSA. The CDR3 sequence is 16 residues long. CDR3 nucleotides: TGTGCCAGCAGCTTAGTCGCGGGGCAAAGGGGCGGGGAGCTGTTTTTT. It translates to CASSLVAGQRGGELFF.

The gene calls are TRBV19 and TRBJ2-4; D perhaps matches TRBD1 (7 bases). CDR1 is LNHDA and CDR2 is SQIVND in the germline V gene (reference sequence). Trimming removed 4 bases from V and 7 bases from J, with 26 bases in between. The CDR3 contains 18 residues. CDR3 bases: TGTGCCAGTAGTACGCCCCTCGGAGGGGGCGCGGGTTCTAACATTCAGTACTTC. Encoded protein: CASSTPLGGGAGSNIQYF.

The rearrangement uses TRBV7-9 and TRBJ1-1, with D tentatively TRBD1 (5 bases). The CDR3 extends over 14 amino acids. Germline loops: CDR1 SEHNR, CDR2 FQNEAQ (reference sequence). Trimming left V 7 bases short and J 7 bases short, with 19 bases between. This CDR3 reads CASTQSGGSSEAFF. The CDR3, as DNA: TGTGCCAGCACCCAATCCGGGGGGAGCAGTGAAGCTTTCTTT.

In nucleotides, the CDR3 is TGTGCCAGCAGCTATGGGGACAGTTACAATGAGCAGTTCTTC. This translates into CASSYGDSYNEQFF. This chain links TRBV7-3 with TRBJ2-1; 7 nucleotides agree with TRBD1. V was clipped by 4 bases and J by 4 bases; unmatched bases: 4. This CDR3 contains 14 residues. The germline V gene encodes CDR1 SGHTA and CDR2 FQGTGA.

This clone has only one observation. Germline is not matched at one junction end, which may reflect a read error. This chain joins TRBV15 and TRBJ1-2; D possibly corresponds to TRBD1 (6 bases). CDR1 is LNHNV, CDR2 YYDKDF, per germline (reference sequence). The CDR3 totals 12 residues. The CDR3 DNA is TGTGCCACCAGCAGCGGGGGGCTCCGGCGGGCCTTC. Translating it yields CATSSGGLRRAF.

This clone was seen a handful of times. The chain couples TRBV4-1 to TRBJ2-7, with TRBD1 identical over 10 bases. J lost 4 bases, V lost 3 bases, and 6 bases had no gene match. Per the germline V gene, CDR1 is MGHRA and CDR2 is YSYEKL. This CDR3 has 15 residues. As DNA, the CDR3 is TGCGCCAGCAGCCAGGAGACAGGGGGCTTGTACGAGCAGTACTTC. The encoded protein is CASSQETGGLYEQYF.

The chain employs TRBV7-9 and TRBJ1-5, with 7 bases fitting TRBD1. The CDR3 extends over 14 amino acids. The germline V gene has CDR1 SEHNR and CDR2 FQNEAQ (reference sequence). J was trimmed by 4 bases and V by 3 bases; bases with no gene match: 3. CDR3 amino acids: CASSFKGANQPQHF. The CDR3 nucleotides are TGTGCCAGCAGCTTTAAGGGGGCGAATCAGCCCCAGCATTTT.

This sequence joins TRBV11-2 and TRBJ2-1, with TRBD1 as a possible D gene (5 bases). With 4 bases removed from V and 8 bases from J, the gap between germline ends came to 21 bases. CDR1 is SGHAT and CDR2 is FQNNGV in the germline V gene. The CDR3 is 16 residues long. CDR3: CASSSRMKEPRDEQFF. The DNA of the CDR3 is TGTGCCAGCAGCTCGAGGATGAAGGAGCCCAGGGATGAGCAGTTCTTC. The variable domain in full, completed from reference TRBV11-2 and TRBJ2-1, reads EAGVAQSPRYKIIEKRQSVAFWCNPISGHATLYWYQQILGQGPKLLIQFQNNGVVDDSQLPKDRFSAERLKGVDSTLKIQPAKLEDSAVYLCASSSRMKEPRDEQFFGPGTRLTVL.

The V call is TRBV7-9, the J call TRBJ2-3; 12 nucleotides match TRBD2. With 5 bases clipped from V and 6 bases from J, the junction kept 6 bases outside the gene matches. This CDR3 is 15 amino acids long. CDR1 and CDR2 (germline): SEHNR, FQNEAQ (reference sequence). The CDR3 spells CASSTRTSGEDTQYF. The CDR3 DNA sequence: TGTGCCAGCAGCACCAGGACTAGCGGGGAGGATACGCAGTATTTT.

The V call is TRBV5-1, the J call TRBJ1-2, with a tentative D call TRBD1 (5 bases). The CDR3 spans 14 residues. V was pared by 0 bases and J by 7 bases, with 13 bases between. Germline loops: CDR1 SGHRS, CDR2 YFSETQ. CDR3: CASSLGGATGGYTF. The CDR3 bases are TGCGCCAGCAGCTTGGGGGGCGCGACTGGTGGCTACACCTTC.

The chain links TRBV7-2 to TRBJ1-6; a possible D gene is TRBD1 (5 bases). The ends were cut back, 8 bases at V and 9 bases at J, with 17 bases in the middle. The CDR3 is 14 residues long. Germline CDR1 is SGHTA and CDR2 is FQGNSA. The CDR3 nucleotides are TGTGCCAGCGGAGTAGGTGGGGGGGGTTCACCCCTCCACTTT. Its protein product is CASGVGGGGSPLHF.

The rearrangement uses TRBV19 and TRBJ1-3; D gene ambiguous. Trimming removed 5 bases from V and 3 bases from J, with 20 bases in between. Germline V CDR1 and CDR2: LNHDA, SQIVND (reference sequence). The CDR3 loop spans 17 amino acids. CDR3 region: CASSVSTSGVGGNTIYF. The CDR3 nucleotides read TGTGCCAGTAGTGTATCTACCTCCGGGGTCGGTGGAAACACCATATATTTT.